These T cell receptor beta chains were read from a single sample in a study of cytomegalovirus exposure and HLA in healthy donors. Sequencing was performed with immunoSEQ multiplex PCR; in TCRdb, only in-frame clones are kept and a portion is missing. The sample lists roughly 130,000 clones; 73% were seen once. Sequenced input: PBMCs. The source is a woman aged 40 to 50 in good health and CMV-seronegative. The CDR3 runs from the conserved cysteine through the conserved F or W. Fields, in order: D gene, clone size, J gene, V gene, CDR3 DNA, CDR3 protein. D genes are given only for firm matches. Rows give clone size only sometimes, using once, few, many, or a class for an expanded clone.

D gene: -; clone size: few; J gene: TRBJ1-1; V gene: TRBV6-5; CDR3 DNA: TGTGCCAGCAGTTACAGGGCCGGGAGCACTGAAGCTTTCTTT; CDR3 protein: CASSYRAGSTEAFF
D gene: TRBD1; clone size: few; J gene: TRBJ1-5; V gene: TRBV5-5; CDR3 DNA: TGTGCCAGCAGCTGGACAGGGGATAGCAATCAGCCCCAGCATTTT; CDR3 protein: CASSWTGDSNQPQHF
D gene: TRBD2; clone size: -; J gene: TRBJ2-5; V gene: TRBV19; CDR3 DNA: TGTGCCAGTAGTATAATGGGGCGGGGGGGCCGAGAGACCCAGTACTTC; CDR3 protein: CASSIMGRGGRETQYF
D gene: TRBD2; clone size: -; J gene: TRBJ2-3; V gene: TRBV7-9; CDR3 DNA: TGTGCCGCAGGGGGGGCTAGCGGGGGCGCGGATACGCAGTATTTT; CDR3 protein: CAAGGASGGADTQYF
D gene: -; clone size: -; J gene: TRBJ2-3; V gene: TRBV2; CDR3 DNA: TGTGCCAGCAGTGATTGGGGGGCAGATACGCAGTATTTT; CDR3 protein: CASSDWGADTQYF
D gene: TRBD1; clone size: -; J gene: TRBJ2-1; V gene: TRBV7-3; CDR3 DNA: TGTGCCAGCAGCTTCGACAGGGCGAGTGAGCAGTTCTTC; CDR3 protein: CASSFDRASEQFF
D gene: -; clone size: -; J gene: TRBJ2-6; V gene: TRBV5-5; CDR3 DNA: TGTGCCAGCAGCTCAGGGATTTCCATCTCTGGGGCCAACGTCCTGACTTTC; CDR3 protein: CASSSGISISGANVLTF
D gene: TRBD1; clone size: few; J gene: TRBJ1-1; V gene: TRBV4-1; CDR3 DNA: TGCGCCAGCAGCCCAGAAGGGGGCAGGAACACTGAAGCTTTCTTT; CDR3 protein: CASSPEGGRNTEAFF
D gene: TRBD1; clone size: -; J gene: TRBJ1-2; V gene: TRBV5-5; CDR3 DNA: TGTGCCAGCAGCGGAGACAGGGGGGCGCTCATGAACTATGGCTACACCTTC; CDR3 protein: CASSGDRGALMNYGYTF
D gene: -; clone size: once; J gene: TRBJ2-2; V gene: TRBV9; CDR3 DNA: TGTGCCAGCAGCCCAGGGTGGGTTCGGAACACCGGGGAGCTGTTTTTT; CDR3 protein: CASSPGWVRNTGELFF
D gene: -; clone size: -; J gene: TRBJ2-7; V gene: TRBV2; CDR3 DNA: TGTGCCAGCAGTCAGTCCTACGAGCAGTACTTC; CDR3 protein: CASSQSYEQYF
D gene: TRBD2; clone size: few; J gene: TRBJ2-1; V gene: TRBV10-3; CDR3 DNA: TGTGCCATCGATAGCGGGGGGAATTTCAATGAGCAGTTCTTC; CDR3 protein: CAIDSGGNFNEQFF
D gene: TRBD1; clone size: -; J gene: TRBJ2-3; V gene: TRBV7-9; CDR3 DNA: TGTGCCAGCAGCTCAGGACAGGGGGCGAAAGATACGCAGTATTTT; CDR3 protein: CASSSGQGAKDTQYF